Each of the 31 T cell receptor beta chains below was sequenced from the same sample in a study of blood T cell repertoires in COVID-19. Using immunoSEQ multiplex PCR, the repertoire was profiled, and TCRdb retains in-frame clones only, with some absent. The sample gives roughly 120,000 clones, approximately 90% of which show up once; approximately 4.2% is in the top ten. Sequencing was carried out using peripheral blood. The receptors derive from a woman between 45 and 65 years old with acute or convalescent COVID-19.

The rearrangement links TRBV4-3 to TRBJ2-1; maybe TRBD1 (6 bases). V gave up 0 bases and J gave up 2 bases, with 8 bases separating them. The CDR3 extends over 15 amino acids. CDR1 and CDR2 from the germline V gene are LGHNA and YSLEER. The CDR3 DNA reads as TGCGCCAGCAGCCAAGACTGGACAGCCTACAATGAGCAGTTCTTC. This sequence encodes CASSQDWTAYNEQFF.

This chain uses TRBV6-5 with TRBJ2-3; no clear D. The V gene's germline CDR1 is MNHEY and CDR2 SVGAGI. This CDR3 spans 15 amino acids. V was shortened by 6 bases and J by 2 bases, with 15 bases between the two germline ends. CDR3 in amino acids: CASSRGNPITDTQYF. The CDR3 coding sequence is TGTGCCAGCAGCCGCGGTAATCCTATCACAGATACGCAGTATTTT.

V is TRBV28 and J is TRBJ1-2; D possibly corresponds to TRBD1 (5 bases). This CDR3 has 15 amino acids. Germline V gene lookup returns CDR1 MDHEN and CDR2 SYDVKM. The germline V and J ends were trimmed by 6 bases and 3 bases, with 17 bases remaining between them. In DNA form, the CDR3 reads TGTGCCAGCAGGGGGGGAGGGAAGGCCTACTATGGCTACACCTTC. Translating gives CASRGGGKAYYGYTF.

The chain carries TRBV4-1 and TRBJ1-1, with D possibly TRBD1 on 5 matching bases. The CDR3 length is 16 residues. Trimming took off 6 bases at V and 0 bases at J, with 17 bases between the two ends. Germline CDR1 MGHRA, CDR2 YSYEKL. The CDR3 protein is CASRLEQGTLNTEAFF. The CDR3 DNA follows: TGCGCCAGCAGACTCGAGCAGGGAACCCTGAACACTGAAGCTTTCTTT.

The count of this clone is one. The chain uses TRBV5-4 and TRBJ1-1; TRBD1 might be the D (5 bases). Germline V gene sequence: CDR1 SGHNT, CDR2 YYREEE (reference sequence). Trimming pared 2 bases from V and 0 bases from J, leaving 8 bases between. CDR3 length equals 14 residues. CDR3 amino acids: CASSLDSLNTEAFF. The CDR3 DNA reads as TGTGCCAGCAGCTTAGACAGCCTGAACACTGAAGCTTTCTTT.

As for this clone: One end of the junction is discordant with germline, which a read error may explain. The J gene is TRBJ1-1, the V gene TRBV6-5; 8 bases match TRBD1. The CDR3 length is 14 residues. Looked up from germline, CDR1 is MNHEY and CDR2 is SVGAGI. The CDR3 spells CASSPQAQPGQAAF. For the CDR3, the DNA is TGTGCCAGCAGCCCACAGGCGCAACCGGGACAGGCCGCGTTT.

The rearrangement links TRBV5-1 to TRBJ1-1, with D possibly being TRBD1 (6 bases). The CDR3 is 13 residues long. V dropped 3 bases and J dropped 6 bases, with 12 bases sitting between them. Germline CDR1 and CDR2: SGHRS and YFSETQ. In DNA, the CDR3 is TGCGCCAGCAGCTCAGGGGAAGGAGCTGAAGCTTTCTTT. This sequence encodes CASSSGEGAEAFF.

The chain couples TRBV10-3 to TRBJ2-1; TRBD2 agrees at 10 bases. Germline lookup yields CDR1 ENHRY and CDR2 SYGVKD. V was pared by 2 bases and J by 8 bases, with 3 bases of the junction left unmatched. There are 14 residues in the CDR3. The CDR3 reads CAISEERGGYEQFF. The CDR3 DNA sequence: TGTGCCATCAGTGAGGAGCGGGGGGGCTATGAGCAGTTCTTC.

The CDR3 sequence: CASSPGTGSGANVLTF. As DNA, the CDR3 is TGTGCCAGCAGTCCCGGGACAGGCTCTGGGGCCAACGTCCTGACTTTC. The chain carries TRBV11-3 and TRBJ2-6; TRBD1 aligns across 8 bases. CDR1 and CDR2 from the germline V gene are SGHNT and YENEEA. CDR3 length: 16 residues. V dropped 6 bases and J dropped 0; count of bases not matched to a gene: 4.

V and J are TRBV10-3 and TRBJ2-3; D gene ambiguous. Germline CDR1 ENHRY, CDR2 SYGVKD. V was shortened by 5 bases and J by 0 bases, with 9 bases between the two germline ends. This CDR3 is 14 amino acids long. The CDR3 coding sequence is TGTGCCATCAGTATCTCACTAAGCACAGATACGCAGTATTTT. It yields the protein CAISISLSTDTQYF.

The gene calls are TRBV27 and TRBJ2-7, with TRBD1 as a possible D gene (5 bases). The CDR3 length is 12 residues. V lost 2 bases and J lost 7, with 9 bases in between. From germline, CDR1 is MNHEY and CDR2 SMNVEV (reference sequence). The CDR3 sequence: CASSLRGREQYF. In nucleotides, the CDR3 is TGTGCCAGCAGTTTAAGGGGCCGGGAGCAGTACTTC.

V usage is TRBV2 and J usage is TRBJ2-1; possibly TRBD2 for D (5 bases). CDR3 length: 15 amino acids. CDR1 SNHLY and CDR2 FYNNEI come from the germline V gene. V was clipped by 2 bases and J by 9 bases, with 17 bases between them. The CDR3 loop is CASSEWLRGHREQFF. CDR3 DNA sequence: TGTGCCAGCAGTGAATGGCTACGGGGTCACCGTGAGCAGTTCTTC.

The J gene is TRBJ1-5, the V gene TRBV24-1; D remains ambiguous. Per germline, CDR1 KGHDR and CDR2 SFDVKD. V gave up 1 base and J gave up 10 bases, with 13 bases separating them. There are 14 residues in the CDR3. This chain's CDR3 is CATSDLSRTFPQHF. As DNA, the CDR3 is TGTGCCACCAGTGATTTATCTCGGACTTTTCCCCAGCATTTT.

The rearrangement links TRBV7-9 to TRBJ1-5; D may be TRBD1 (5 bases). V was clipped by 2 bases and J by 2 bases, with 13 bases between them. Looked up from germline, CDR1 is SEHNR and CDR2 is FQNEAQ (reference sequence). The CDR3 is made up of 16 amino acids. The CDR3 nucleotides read TGTGCCAGCAGCTTAAGTTTGGGGGGGGGCAATCAGCCCCAGCATTTT. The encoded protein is CASSLSLGGGNQPQHF.

The CDR3, as DNA: TGTGCCAGCAGCGGTAAAGCGGGAGTCCTCTACGAGCAGTACTTC. This codes for CASSGKAGVLYEQYF. The rearrangement joins TRBV25-1 to TRBJ2-7; 8 bases map to TRBD2. V lost 6 bases, J lost 3 bases, and 10 bases stayed unmatched. The V gene's germline CDR1 is MGHDK and CDR2 SYGVNS. The CDR3 loop spans 15 amino acids.

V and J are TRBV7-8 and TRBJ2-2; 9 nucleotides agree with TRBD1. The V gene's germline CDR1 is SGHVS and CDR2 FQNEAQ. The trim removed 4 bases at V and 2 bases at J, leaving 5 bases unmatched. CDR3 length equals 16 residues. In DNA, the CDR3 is TGTGCCAGCAGCTCTAAGGGACAGGGCAACACCGGGGAGCTGTTTTTT. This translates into CASSSKGQGNTGELFF.

The CDR3 region has the DNA TGTGCCAGCAGCTTTGGACAGGTAACAGCCAAAAACATTCAGTACTTC. Amino acid sequence: CASSFGQVTAKNIQYF. The V and J genes are TRBV6-6 and TRBJ2-4, with 7 bases lining up with TRBD1. This CDR3 is built from 16 residues. V dropped 6 bases and J dropped 0; count of bases not matched to a gene: 8. Germline values: CDR1 MNHNY, CDR2 SVGAGI (reference sequence).

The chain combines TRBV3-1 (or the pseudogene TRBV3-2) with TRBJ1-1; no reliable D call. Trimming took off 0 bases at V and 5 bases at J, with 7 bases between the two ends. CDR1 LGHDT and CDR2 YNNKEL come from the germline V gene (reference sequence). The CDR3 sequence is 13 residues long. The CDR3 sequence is CASSQDSGTEAFF. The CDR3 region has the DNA TGTGCCAGCAGCCAAGATAGCGGTACTGAAGCTTTCTTT.

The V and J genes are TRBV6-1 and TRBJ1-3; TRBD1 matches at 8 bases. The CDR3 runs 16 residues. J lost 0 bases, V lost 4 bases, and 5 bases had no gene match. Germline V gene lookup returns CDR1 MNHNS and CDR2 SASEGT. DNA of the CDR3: TGTGCCAGCAGTGGTCCCGGGACAGGCTCTGGAAACACCATATATTTT. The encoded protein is CASSGPGTGSGNTIYF.

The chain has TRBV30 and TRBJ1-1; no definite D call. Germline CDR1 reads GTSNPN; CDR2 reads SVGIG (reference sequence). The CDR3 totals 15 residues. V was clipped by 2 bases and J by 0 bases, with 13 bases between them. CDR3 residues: CAWSLGRVVNTEAFF. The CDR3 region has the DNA TGTGCCTGGAGTCTAGGGAGAGTGGTGAACACTGAAGCTTTCTTT.

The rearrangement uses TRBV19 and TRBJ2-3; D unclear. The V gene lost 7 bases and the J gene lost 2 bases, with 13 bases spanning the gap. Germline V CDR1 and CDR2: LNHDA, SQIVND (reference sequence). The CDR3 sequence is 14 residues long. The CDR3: CASTHGPHTDTQYF. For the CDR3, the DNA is TGTGCCAGTACCCATGGGCCTCACACAGATACGCAGTATTTT.

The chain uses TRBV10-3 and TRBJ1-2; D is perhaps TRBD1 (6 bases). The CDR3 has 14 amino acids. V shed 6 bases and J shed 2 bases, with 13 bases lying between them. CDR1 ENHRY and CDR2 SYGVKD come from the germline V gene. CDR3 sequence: CAIRALTGNYGYTF. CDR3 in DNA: TGTGCCATCAGGGCCCTCACAGGGAACTATGGCTACACCTTC.

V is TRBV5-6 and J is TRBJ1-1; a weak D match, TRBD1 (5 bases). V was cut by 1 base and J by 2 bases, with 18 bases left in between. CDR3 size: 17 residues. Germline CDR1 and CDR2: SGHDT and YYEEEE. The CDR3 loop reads CASSLYRGRVENTEAFF. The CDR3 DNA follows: TGTGCCAGCAGCTTGTATCGGGGGAGGGTAGAAAACACTGAAGCTTTCTTT.

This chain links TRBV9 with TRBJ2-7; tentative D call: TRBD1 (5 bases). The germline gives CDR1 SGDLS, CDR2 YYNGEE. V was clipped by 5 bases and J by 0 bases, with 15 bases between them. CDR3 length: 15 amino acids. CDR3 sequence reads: CASSPRQSSSYEQYF. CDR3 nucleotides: TGTGCCAGCAGTCCACGACAGTCAAGCTCCTACGAGCAGTACTTC.

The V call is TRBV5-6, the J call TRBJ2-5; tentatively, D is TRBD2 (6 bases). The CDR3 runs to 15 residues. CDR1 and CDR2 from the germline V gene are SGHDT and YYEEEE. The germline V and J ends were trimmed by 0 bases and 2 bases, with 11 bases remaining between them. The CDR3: CASSLARGGQETQYF. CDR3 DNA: TGTGCCAGCAGCTTGGCGAGGGGAGGTCAAGAGACCCAGTACTTC.

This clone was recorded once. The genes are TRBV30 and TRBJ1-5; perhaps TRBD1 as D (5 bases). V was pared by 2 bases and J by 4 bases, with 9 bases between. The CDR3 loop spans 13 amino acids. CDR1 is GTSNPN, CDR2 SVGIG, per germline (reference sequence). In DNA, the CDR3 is TGTGCCTGGAGTCGTAAGGGGAATCAGCCCCAGCATTTT. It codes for CAWSRKGNQPQHF.

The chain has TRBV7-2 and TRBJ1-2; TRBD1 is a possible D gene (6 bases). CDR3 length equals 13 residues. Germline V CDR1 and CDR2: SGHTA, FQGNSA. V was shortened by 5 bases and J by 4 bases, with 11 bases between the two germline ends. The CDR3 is CASSPGGVYGYTF. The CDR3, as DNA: TGTGCCAGCAGCCCGGGGGGCGTCTATGGCTACACCTTC.

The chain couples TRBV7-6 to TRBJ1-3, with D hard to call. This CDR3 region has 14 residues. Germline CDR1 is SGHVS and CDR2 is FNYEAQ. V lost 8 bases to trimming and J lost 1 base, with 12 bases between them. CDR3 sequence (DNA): TGTGCCAGCGGGCCCGAGAGTTCTGGAAACACCATATATTTT. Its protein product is CASGPESSGNTIYF.

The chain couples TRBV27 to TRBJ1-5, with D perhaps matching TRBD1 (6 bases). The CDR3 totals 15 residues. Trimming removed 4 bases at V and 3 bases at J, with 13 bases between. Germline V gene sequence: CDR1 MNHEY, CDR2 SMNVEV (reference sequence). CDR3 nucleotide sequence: TGTGCCAGCAGTTCATTACAGGGAATCAATCAGCCCCAGCATTTT. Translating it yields CASSSLQGINQPQHF.

CDR3 nucleotides: TGCGCCAGCAGCCAAGGGACAGGGGACACTGAAGCTTTCTTT. Amino acid sequence: CASSQGTGDTEAFF. This rearrangement joins TRBV4-1 to TRBJ1-1; 9 bases map to TRBD1. The junction had 0 bases not matched to a gene; V was cut back by 1 base and J by 3 bases. This CDR3 has 14 residues. Per germline, CDR1 MGHRA and CDR2 YSYEKL.

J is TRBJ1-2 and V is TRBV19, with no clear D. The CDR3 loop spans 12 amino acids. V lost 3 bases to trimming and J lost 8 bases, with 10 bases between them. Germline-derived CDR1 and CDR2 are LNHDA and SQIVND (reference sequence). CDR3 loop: CASSIRRYGYTF. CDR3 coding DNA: TGTGCCAGTAGTATTAGGAGATACGGCTACACCTTC.